This is a list of T cell receptor beta chains from one sample in a study of blood T cells in healthy people across ages. MiXCR was run by TCRdb on the 5' RACE reads, yielding one entry per CDR3 protein. The sample lists about 670,000 distinct CDR3 sequences; around two fifths were seen once. Source material: blood. The receptor source for this set is an elderly man in good health. CDR3s include the opening cysteine and the closing phenylalanine or tryptophan. Each record gives: CDR3 protein, CDR3 DNA, J gene, clone size, D gene, V gene. A D gene is named only where the DNA matches it firmly. A row's size may be missing; if present it is once, few, many or a size class.

CDR3aa: CASSLYVGTDTQYF
CDR3nt: TGCGCCAGCAGCTTGTATGTTGGCACAGATACGCAGTATTTT
j_gene: TRBJ2-3
abundance: -
d_gene: -
v_gene: TRBV5-1

CDR3aa: CASSYSTGALVGMFNEQFF
CDR3nt: TGTGCCAGCAGTTACTCGACAGGGGCCTTAGTCGGGATGTTCAATGAGCAGTTCTTC
j_gene: TRBJ2-1
abundance: -
d_gene: TRBD1
v_gene: TRBV6-2/TRBV6-3

CDR3aa: CASSEAEQETQYF
CDR3nt: TGTGCCAGCTCAGAGGCGGAACAAGAGACCCAGTACTTC
j_gene: TRBJ2-5
abundance: -
d_gene: -
v_gene: TRBV18

CDR3aa: CASSLPGEQETQYF
CDR3nt: TGTGCCAGCAGTTTACCCGGGGAGCAAGAGACCCAGTACTTC
j_gene: TRBJ2-5
abundance: -
d_gene: -
v_gene: TRBV28

CDR3aa: CASSNSRGGSSGANVLTF
CDR3nt: TGTGCCAGTAGCAACTCACGGGGGGGGAGTTCTGGGGCCAACGTCCTGACTTTC
j_gene: TRBJ2-6
abundance: few
d_gene: TRBD2
v_gene: TRBV13

CDR3aa: CAISESGSTLDQNIQYF
CDR3nt: TGTGCCATCAGTGAGTCAGGAAGTACCCTTGACCAAAACATTCAGTACTTC
j_gene: TRBJ2-4
abundance: -
d_gene: -
v_gene: TRBV10-3

CDR3aa: CSVVGGVSADTQYF
CDR3nt: TGCAGCGTGGTAGGGGGCGTTAGTGCAGATACGCAGTATTTT
j_gene: TRBJ2-3
abundance: -
d_gene: TRBD1
v_gene: TRBV29-1

CDR3aa: CASSLGGTRRNGYTF
CDR3nt: TGTGCCAGCAGCTTAGGCGGGACAAGGCGCAATGGCTACACCTTC
j_gene: TRBJ1-2
abundance: few
d_gene: -
v_gene: TRBV7-2

CDR3aa: CASSFPQGYQPQHF
CDR3nt: TGCGCCAGCAGTTTCCCACAAGGATATCAGCCCCAGCATTTT
j_gene: TRBJ1-5
abundance: -
d_gene: -
v_gene: TRBV28

CDR3aa: CASSDGSQYQETQYF
CDR3nt: TGTGCCAGCAGTGATGGCAGCCAGTACCAAGAGACCCAGTACTTC
j_gene: TRBJ2-5
abundance: -
d_gene: -
v_gene: TRBV2

CDR3aa: CSARRGDSASYEQFF
CDR3nt: TGCAGTGCTAGGAGGGGGGACAGTGCATCCTACGAGCAGTTCTTC
j_gene: TRBJ2-1
abundance: -
d_gene: -
v_gene: TRBV20-1

CDR3aa: CSARDRTGGETQYF
CDR3nt: TGCAGTGCTAGAGATCGTACAGGGGGAGAGACCCAGTACTTC
j_gene: TRBJ2-5
abundance: -
d_gene: TRBD1
v_gene: TRBV20-1

CDR3aa: CASSFPGTEAFF
CDR3nt: TGTGCCAGCAGTTTCCCGGGTACTGAAGCTTTCTTT
j_gene: TRBJ1-1
abundance: few
d_gene: -
v_gene: TRBV12-3/TRBV12-4

CDR3aa: CASSLKTSASTNTQYF
CDR3nt: TGTGCCAGCAGCTTAAAAACTAGCGCGAGCACAAATACGCAGTATTTT
j_gene: TRBJ2-3
abundance: -
d_gene: TRBD2
v_gene: TRBV7-8

CDR3aa: CASSIGGQSYEQYF
CDR3nt: TGTGCCAGCAGCATCGGCGGGCAATCTTACGAGCAGTACTTC
j_gene: TRBJ2-7
abundance: few
d_gene: -
v_gene: TRBV14

CDR3aa: CASSRRSGGTDTQYF
CDR3nt: TGTGCCAGCAGTCGTCGGTCGGGGGGCACAGATACGCAGTATTTT
j_gene: TRBJ2-3
abundance: -
d_gene: -
v_gene: TRBV12-3/TRBV12-4

CDR3aa: CASSQAGQGTGANVLTF
CDR3nt: TGTGCCAGCAGCCAAGCCGGACAGGGGACGGGGGCCAACGTCCTGACTTTC
j_gene: TRBJ2-6
abundance: -
d_gene: TRBD1
v_gene: TRBV3-1

CDR3aa: CASSLGTPGGYTF
CDR3nt: TGTGCCAGCAGCTTAGGCACCCCCGGTGGCTACACCTTC
j_gene: TRBJ1-2
abundance: few
d_gene: -
v_gene: TRBV7-9

CDR3aa: CRIQGGRADTQYF
CDR3nt: TGCAGGATCCAGGGTGGTAGAGCAGATACGCAGTATTTT
j_gene: TRBJ2-3
abundance: few
d_gene: -
v_gene: TRBV20-1

CDR3aa: CASSAQLTLTGELFF
CDR3nt: TGTGCCAGCAGTGCCCAACTGACCTTAACGGGGGAGCTGTTTTTT
j_gene: TRBJ2-2
abundance: -
d_gene: -
v_gene: TRBV2

CDR3aa: CASSADRGSQRELFF
CDR3nt: TGTGCCAGCAGTGCAGACAGGGGAAGTCAAAGGGAGCTGTTTTTT
j_gene: TRBJ2-2
abundance: -
d_gene: TRBD1
v_gene: TRBV2

CDR3aa: CSAGAGQRSYEQYF
CDR3nt: TGCAGTGCGGGCGCTGGACAGAGGAGCTACGAGCAGTACTTC
j_gene: TRBJ2-7
abundance: -
d_gene: -
v_gene: TRBV20-1

CDR3aa: CASSLRGRVYNEQFF
CDR3nt: TGTGCCAGCAGTTTACGTGGGAGGGTCTACAATGAGCAGTTCTTC
j_gene: TRBJ2-1
abundance: few
d_gene: TRBD2
v_gene: TRBV27

CDR3aa: CASSYARPRGGPRSTDTQYF
CDR3nt: TGTGCCAGCAGTTACGCCCGACCGCGGGGCGGCCCTAGGAGCACAGATACGCAGTATTTT
j_gene: TRBJ2-3
abundance: few
d_gene: -
v_gene: TRBV6-2/TRBV6-3